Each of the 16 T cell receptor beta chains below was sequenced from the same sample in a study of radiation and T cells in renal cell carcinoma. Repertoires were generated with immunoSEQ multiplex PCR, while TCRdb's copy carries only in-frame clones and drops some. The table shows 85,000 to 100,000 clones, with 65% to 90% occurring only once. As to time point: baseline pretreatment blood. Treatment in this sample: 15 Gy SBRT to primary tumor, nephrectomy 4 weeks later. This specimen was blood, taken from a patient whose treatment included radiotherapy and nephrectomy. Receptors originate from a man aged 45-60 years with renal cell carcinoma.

In nucleotides, the CDR3 is TGTGCCAGCAGTTTTCACGGGGGGGTAGAAACCGGGGAGCTGTTTTTT. This encodes CASSFHGGVETGELFF. The chain joins TRBV28 to TRBJ2-2; 8 bases match TRBD2. Germline V gene data show CDR1 as MDHEN and CDR2 as SYDVKM. V was pared by 3 bases and J by 5 bases, with 8 bases of the junction left unmatched. The CDR3 runs to 16 residues.

CDR3: CASSPTGTDTQYF. The DNA for the CDR3 is TGTGCCAGCAGTCCCACTGGCACAGATACGCAGTATTTT. This sequence joins TRBV25-1 and TRBJ2-3; D is uncertain. The germline gives CDR1 MGHDK, CDR2 SYGVNS. The germline V and J ends were trimmed by 5 bases and 1 base, with 7 bases remaining between them. This CDR3 spans 13 amino acids.

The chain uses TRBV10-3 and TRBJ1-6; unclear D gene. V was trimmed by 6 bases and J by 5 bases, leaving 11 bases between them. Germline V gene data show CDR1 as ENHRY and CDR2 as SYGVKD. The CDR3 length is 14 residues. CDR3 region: CAIRDGPNNSPLHF. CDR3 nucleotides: TGTGCCATCAGAGACGGGCCAAATAATTCACCCCTCCACTTT.

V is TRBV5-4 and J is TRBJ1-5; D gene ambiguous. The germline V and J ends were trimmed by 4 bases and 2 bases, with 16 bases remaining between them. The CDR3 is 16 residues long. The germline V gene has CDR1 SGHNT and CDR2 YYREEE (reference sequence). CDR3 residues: CASSQSGPGGNQPQHF. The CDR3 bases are TGTGCCAGCAGCCAGAGCGGACCCGGGGGCAATCAGCCCCAGCATTTT.

The chain's CDR3 is CASSVGHGGNTIYF. For the CDR3, the DNA is TGTGCCAGCAGTGTGGGACATGGTGGAAACACCATATATTTT. The V call is TRBV6-1, the J call TRBJ1-3, with a weak D call TRBD1 (6 bases). Per germline, CDR1 MNHNS and CDR2 SASEGT. The CDR3 is made up of 14 amino acids. The V end lost 4 bases, the J end lost 3 bases, and 10 bases lay between the germline ends.

The CDR3 protein is CASSVLGSNYGYTF. The CDR3 DNA reads TGTGCCAGCAGCGTATTAGGGTCTAACTATGGCTACACCTTC. The chain employs TRBV9 and TRBJ1-2; no definite D call. The V end was cut by 1 base, the J end by 0 bases, with 7 bases between. The germline V gene has CDR1 SGDLS and CDR2 YYNGEE. This CDR3 region has 14 residues.

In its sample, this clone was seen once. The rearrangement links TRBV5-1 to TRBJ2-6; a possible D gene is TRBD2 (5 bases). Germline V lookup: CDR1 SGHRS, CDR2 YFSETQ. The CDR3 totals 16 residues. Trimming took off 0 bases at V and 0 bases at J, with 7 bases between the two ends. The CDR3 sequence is CASSLVGSSGANVLTF. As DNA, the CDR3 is TGCGCCAGCAGCTTGGTAGGGAGCTCTGGGGCCAACGTCCTGACTTTC.

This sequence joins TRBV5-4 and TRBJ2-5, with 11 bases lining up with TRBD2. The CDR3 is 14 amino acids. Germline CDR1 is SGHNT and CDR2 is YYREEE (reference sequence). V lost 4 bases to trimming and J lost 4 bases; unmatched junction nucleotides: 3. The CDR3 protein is CASSQGLAGETQYF. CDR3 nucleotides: TGTGCCAGCAGCCAAGGACTAGCGGGAGAGACCCAGTACTTC.

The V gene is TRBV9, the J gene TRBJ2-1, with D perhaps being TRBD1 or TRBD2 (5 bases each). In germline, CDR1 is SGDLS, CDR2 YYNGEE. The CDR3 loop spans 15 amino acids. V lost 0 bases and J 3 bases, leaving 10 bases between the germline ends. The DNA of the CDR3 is TGTGCCAGCAGCGTAGCTGGGGGTGGCTACAATGAGCAGTTCTTC. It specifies CASSVAGGGYNEQFF.

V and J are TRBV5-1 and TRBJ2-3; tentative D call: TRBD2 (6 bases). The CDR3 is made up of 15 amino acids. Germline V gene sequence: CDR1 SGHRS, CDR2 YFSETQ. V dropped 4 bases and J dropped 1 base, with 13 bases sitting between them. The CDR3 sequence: CASSPGVGGTDTQYF. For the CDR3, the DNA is TGCGCCAGCAGCCCGGGGGTAGGGGGCACAGATACGCAGTATTTT.

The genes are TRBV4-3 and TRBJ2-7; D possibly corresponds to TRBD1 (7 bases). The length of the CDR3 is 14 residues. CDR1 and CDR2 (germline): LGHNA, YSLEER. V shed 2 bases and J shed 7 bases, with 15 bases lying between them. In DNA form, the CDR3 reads TGCGCCAGCAGCCAACAGGGGGAGGTAGGAGAGCAGTACTTC. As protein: CASSQQGEVGEQYF.

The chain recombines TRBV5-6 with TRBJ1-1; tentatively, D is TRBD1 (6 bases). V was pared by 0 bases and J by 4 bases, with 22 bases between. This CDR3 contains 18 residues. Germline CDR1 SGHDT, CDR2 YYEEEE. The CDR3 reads CASSLGRSGEGVGTEAFF. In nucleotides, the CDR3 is TGTGCCAGCAGCTTGGGGCGCTCAGGGGAGGGCGTAGGCACTGAAGCTTTCTTT.

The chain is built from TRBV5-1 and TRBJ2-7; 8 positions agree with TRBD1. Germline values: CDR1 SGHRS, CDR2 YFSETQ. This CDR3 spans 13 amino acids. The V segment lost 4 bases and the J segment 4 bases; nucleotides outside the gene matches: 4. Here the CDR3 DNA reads TGCGCCAGCAGCCAAGACAGGGGATACGAGCAGTACTTC. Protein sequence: CASSQDRGYEQYF.

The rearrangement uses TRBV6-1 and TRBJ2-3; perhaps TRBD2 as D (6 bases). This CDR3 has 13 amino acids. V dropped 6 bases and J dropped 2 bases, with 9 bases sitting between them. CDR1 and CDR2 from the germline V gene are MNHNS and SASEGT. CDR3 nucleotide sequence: TGTGCCAGCAGGGAGGGTAACACAGATACGCAGTATTTT. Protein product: CASREGNTDTQYF.

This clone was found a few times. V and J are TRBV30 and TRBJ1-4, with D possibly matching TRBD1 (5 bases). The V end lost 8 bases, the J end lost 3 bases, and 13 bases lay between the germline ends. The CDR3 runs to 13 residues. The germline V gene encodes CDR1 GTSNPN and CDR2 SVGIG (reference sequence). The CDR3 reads CAGSGTANEKLFF. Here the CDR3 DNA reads TGTGCCGGGTCCGGGACGGCTAATGAAAAACTGTTTTTT.

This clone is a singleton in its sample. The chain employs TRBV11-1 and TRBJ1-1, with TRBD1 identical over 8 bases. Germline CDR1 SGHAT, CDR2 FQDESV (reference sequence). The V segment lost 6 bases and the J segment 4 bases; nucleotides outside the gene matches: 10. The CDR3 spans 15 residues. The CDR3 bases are TGTGCCAGCAGGGACAGGGTAGAGTTGGGCACTGAAGCTTTCTTT. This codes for CASRDRVELGTEAFF.